The 17 T cell receptor beta chains below all came from one sample that was sequenced in a study of T cell responses to AZD1222 COVID-19 vaccine. The repertoire was sequenced with immunoSEQ multiplex PCR; TCRdb's copy has only in-frame clones and lacks some. Here the sample spans approximately 190,000 clones, more than 75% being singletons. The input for sequencing was peripheral blood, taken on day 0 of AZD1222 vaccination. All receptors come from an adult in good health.

The J gene is TRBJ2-7, the V gene TRBV27, with 10 bases aligning to TRBD1. The trim removed 6 bases at V and 2 bases at J, leaving 10 bases unmatched. The germline CDR1 and CDR2 sequences are MNHEY and SMNVEV (reference sequence). The length of the CDR3 is 16 residues. This chain's CDR3 is CASRMGQGRGPYEQYF. The CDR3 region has the DNA TGTGCCAGCAGGATGGGACAGGGGAGGGGCCCCTACGAGCAGTACTTC.

The chain is built from TRBV4-2 and TRBJ2-7, with a tentative D call TRBD2 (5 bases). The CDR3 spans 14 residues. Germline loops: CDR1 LGHNA, CDR2 YNFKEQ. Between the trimmed V and J ends, which lost 0 bases and 5 bases, there was a span of 11 bases. The CDR3 bases are TGTGCCAGCAGCCAAGATCCCGGGAAGGACGAGCAGTACTTC. This gives the protein CASSQDPGKDEQYF.

This clone was seen only once. This chain's CDR3 is CASSVVDSGGAIDTQYF. The CDR3, as DNA: TGTGCCAGCAGCGTAGTGGATAGCGGGGGGGCCATAGATACGCAGTATTTT. This rearrangement joins TRBV9 to TRBJ2-3, with 11 bases matching TRBD2. The junction had 8 bases not matched to a gene; V was cut back by 0 bases and J by 5 bases. The CDR3 extends over 17 amino acids. Germline V gives CDR1 SGDLS, CDR2 YYNGEE.

This clone has a single count. CDR3 sequence (DNA): TGTGCCAGCAGTTTAGGGACAGGGGTCTCACCCCTCCACTTT. Protein sequence: CASSLGTGVSPLHF. The rearrangement joins TRBV27 to TRBJ1-6; TRBD1 matches 10 bases. The V gene's germline CDR1 is MNHEY and CDR2 SMNVEV (reference sequence). Trimming at V came to 2 bases and at J to 10 bases, leaving 2 bases not matched to a gene. This CDR3 region has 14 residues.

This chain uses TRBV5-4 with TRBJ1-2, with D unresolved. The CDR3 is 14 amino acids. From germline, CDR1 is SGHNT and CDR2 YYREEE (reference sequence). Trimming took off 0 bases at V and 14 bases at J, with 20 bases between the two ends. The CDR3: CASSLDHLLTLNTF. The CDR3 DNA reads as TGTGCCAGCAGCTTGGACCACCTACTAACTCTGAATACCTTC.

This clone has just one count. CDR3 amino acids: CASSQGGQWESGNTIYF. The CDR3 DNA is TGCGCCAGCAGCCAAGGGGGACAGTGGGAGTCTGGAAACACCATATATTTT. The rearrangement uses TRBV4-3 and TRBJ1-3; 7 nucleotides agree with TRBD1. CDR1 is LGHNA and CDR2 is YSLEER in the germline V gene. V was pared by 1 base and J by 1 base, with 7 bases of the junction left unmatched. CDR3 length: 17 amino acids.

The J gene is TRBJ1-2, the V gene TRBV7-9; unclear D gene. CDR3 length: 15 amino acids. The germline V and J ends were trimmed by 1 base and 4 bases, with 13 bases remaining between them. The germline V gene encodes CDR1 SEHNR and CDR2 FQNEAQ (reference sequence). This CDR3 is CASSLVEDSTYGYTF. The CDR3 bases are TGTGCCAGCAGCTTAGTCGAGGATTCTACCTATGGCTACACCTTC.

The gene calls are TRBV29-1 and TRBJ1-1, with D possibly TRBD1 on 5 matching bases. V was clipped by 4 bases and J by 2 bases, with 11 bases between them. Germline V gene sequence: CDR1 SQVTM, CDR2 ANQGSEA. This CDR3 has 13 amino acids. The CDR3 spells CSVGGGPNTEAFF. CDR3 nucleotide sequence: TGCAGCGTTGGGGGCGGACCAAACACTGAAGCTTTCTTT.

This clone was picked up a small number of times. The chain is built from TRBV27 and TRBJ2-7; D is uncertain. Germline loops: CDR1 MNHEY, CDR2 SMNVEV (reference sequence). V gave up 3 bases and J gave up 3 bases, with 18 bases separating them. The CDR3 has 16 residues. CDR3 residues: CASSLLGQSGNYEQYF. CDR3 sequence (DNA): TGTGCCAGCAGTTTGTTGGGCCAGTCAGGTAACTACGAGCAGTACTTC.

The chain is built from TRBV25-1 and TRBJ1-5; weak D call: TRBD1 (5 bases). The CDR3 extends over 15 amino acids. V lost 4 bases and J lost 3, with 13 bases in between. Germline values: CDR1 MGHDK, CDR2 SYGVNS. The chain's CDR3 is CASSVSGTPNQPQHF. As DNA, the CDR3 is TGTGCCAGCAGTGTAAGCGGGACCCCCAATCAGCCCCAGCATTTT. The variable domain in full, with the rest retrieved from reference TRBV25-1 and TRBJ1-5, is EADIYQTPRYLVIGTGKKITLECSQTMGHDKMYWYQQDPGMELHLIHYSYGVNSTEKGDLSSESTVSRIRTEHFPLTLESARPSHTSQYLCASSVSGTPNQPQHFGDGTRLSIL.

The chain is built from TRBV12-3 or TRBV12-4 and TRBJ2-7; D is undetermined. The CDR3 is 12 residues long. The germline V and J ends were trimmed by 4 bases and 4 bases, with 8 bases remaining between them. The CDR3 nucleotides are TGTGCCAGCAGTTCGATGGCGTACGAGCAGTACTTC. It specifies CASSSMAYEQYF.

The chain couples TRBV29-1 to TRBJ1-5; TRBD1 agrees at 7 bases. Germline V gene sequence: CDR1 SQVTM, CDR2 ANQGSEA. V dropped 5 bases and J dropped 5; count of bases not matched to a gene: 9. The CDR3 extends over 14 amino acids. In DNA form, the CDR3 reads TGCAGCGTTTCCCTCGGGACAGAATATCAGCCCCAGCATTTT. It is translated as CSVSLGTEYQPQHF.

The chain couples TRBV2 to TRBJ2-7; 12 bases fit TRBD2. The CDR3 totals 17 residues. Germline loops: CDR1 SNHLY, CDR2 FYNNEI. Trimming removed 5 bases from V and 0 bases from J; junction bases left unmatched: 8. The CDR3 nucleotides are TGTGCCAGCAGTCCAGGACTAGCGGGAAGGAGCTCCTACGAGCAGTACTTC. This codes for CASSPGLAGRSSYEQYF.

The chain is built from TRBV19 and TRBJ2-1, with TRBD1 as a possible D gene (6 bases). The CDR3 has 16 amino acids. Between the trimmed V and J ends, which lost 4 bases and 2 bases, there was a span of 15 bases. Germline V gene sequence: CDR1 LNHDA, CDR2 SQIVND (reference sequence). The CDR3 region has the DNA TGTGCCAGTAGTAATAGAGGAACAGGGCCCTACAATGAGCAGTTCTTC. This translates into CASSNRGTGPYNEQFF.

This clone occurred once. V gene TRBV2 combines with J gene TRBJ1-1, with 8 positions matching TRBD1. V trimming: 8 bases; J trimming: 5 bases; junction bases outside the gene matches: 7. The germline gives CDR1 SNHLY, CDR2 FYNNEI. The CDR3 length is 13 residues. This CDR3 is CASSAGGGTEAFF. Here the CDR3 DNA reads TGTGCCAGCTCGGCAGGGGGCGGAACTGAAGCTTTCTTT.

This clone was seen once. The sample carries other DNA sequences with the same CDR3. The chain has TRBV9 and TRBJ1-1; weak D call: TRBD1 (6 bases). With 2 bases removed from V and 0 bases from J, the gap between germline ends came to 11 bases. The CDR3 runs 15 residues. Germline V gene data show CDR1 as SGDLS and CDR2 as YYNGEE. Written as DNA, the CDR3 is TGTGCCAGCAGCGTGGGGGGCTCGGTGAACACTGAAGCTTTCTTT. Translating it yields CASSVGGSVNTEAFF.

This clone has a single count. V and J are TRBV11-2 and TRBJ1-1, with 7 positions matching TRBD1. This CDR3 region has 15 residues. The J segment lost 4 bases and the V segment lost 2 bases, leaving 7 bases of the junction unmatched. The germline gives CDR1 SGHAT, CDR2 FQNNGV. In nucleotides, the CDR3 is TGTGCCAGCAGCTTACGACAGGGTGGGACCACTGAAGCTTTCTTT. Protein product: CASSLRQGGTTEAFF.